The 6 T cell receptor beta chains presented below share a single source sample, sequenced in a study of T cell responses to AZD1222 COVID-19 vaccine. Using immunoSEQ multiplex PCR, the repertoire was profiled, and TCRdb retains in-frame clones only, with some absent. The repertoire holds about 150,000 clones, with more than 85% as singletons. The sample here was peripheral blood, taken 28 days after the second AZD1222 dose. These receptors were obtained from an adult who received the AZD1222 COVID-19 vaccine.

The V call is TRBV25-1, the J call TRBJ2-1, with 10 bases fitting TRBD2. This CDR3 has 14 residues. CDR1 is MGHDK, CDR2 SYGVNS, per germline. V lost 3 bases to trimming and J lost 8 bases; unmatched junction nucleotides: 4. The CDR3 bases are TGTGCCAGCAGTGAGGTAGCGGGAGGATATGAGCAGTTCTTC. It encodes CASSEVAGGYEQFF.

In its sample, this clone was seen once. The CDR3 region is CASSLGTTENQPQHF. DNA of the CDR3: TGTGCCAGCAGCTTGGGGACAACGGAGAATCAGCCCCAGCATTTT. The chain joins TRBV11-2 to TRBJ1-5, with D possibly being TRBD1 (6 bases). CDR1 and CDR2 from the germline V gene are SGHAT and FQNNGV. V was trimmed by 3 bases and J by 4 bases, leaving 13 bases between them. This CDR3 is 15 amino acids long.

The CDR3, as DNA: TGTGCCAGCAGCTTCGGCCAGCGGGAGTTCTACGAGCAGTACTTC. Protein product: CASSFGQREFYEQYF. The chain employs TRBV7-2 and TRBJ2-7; 8 bases align to TRBD2. Germline CDR1 is SGHTA and CDR2 is FQGNSA. The CDR3 contains 15 residues. V trimming: 3 bases; J trimming: 3 bases; junction bases outside the gene matches: 7.

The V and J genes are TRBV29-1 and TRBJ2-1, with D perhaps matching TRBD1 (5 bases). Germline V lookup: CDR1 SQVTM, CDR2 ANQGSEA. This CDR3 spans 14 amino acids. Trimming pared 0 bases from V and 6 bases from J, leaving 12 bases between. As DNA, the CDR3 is TGCAGCGTTGAAGAACAGGAACTTGTCAATGAGCAGTTCTTC. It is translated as CSVEEQELVNEQFF.

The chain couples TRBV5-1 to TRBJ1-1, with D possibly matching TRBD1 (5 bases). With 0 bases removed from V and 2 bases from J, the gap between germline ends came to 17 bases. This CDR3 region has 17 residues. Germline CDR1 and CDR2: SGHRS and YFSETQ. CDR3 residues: CASSLGIGGYGNTEAFF. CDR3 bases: TGCGCCAGCAGCTTGGGGATTGGGGGATATGGTAACACTGAAGCTTTCTTT.

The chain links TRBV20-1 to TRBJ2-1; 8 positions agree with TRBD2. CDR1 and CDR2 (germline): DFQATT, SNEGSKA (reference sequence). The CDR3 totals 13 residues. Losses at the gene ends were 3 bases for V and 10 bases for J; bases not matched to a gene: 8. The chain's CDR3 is CSASLSASGEQFF. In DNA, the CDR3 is TGCAGTGCTAGTCTTTCGGCTAGCGGGGAGCAGTTCTTC.